The clone carrying this T cell receptor beta chain has only a few counts. CDR1 is MRHNA and CDR2 is SNTAGT in the germline V gene. The CDR3 spans 16 residues. The V end lost 7 bases, the J end lost 4 bases, and 17 bases lay between the germline ends. The data originate from a study of T cell responses to AZD1222 COVID-19 vaccine. The protocol was immunoSEQ multiplex PCR, while the TCRdb copy is restricted to in-frame clones and leaves out a portion. The data show around 150,000 clones, around nine tenths seen once. This clonotype was sampled from an adult in good health. The sequencing used peripheral blood, collected on day 0 of AZD1222 vaccination. The chain links TRBV6-4 to TRBJ1-6, with D possibly matching TRBD1 (6 bases). The CDR3 coding sequence is TGTGCCAGCATCCTCACAGGGTCCCTTTATAATTCACCCCTCCACTTT. Translating it yields CASILTGSLYNSPLHF.